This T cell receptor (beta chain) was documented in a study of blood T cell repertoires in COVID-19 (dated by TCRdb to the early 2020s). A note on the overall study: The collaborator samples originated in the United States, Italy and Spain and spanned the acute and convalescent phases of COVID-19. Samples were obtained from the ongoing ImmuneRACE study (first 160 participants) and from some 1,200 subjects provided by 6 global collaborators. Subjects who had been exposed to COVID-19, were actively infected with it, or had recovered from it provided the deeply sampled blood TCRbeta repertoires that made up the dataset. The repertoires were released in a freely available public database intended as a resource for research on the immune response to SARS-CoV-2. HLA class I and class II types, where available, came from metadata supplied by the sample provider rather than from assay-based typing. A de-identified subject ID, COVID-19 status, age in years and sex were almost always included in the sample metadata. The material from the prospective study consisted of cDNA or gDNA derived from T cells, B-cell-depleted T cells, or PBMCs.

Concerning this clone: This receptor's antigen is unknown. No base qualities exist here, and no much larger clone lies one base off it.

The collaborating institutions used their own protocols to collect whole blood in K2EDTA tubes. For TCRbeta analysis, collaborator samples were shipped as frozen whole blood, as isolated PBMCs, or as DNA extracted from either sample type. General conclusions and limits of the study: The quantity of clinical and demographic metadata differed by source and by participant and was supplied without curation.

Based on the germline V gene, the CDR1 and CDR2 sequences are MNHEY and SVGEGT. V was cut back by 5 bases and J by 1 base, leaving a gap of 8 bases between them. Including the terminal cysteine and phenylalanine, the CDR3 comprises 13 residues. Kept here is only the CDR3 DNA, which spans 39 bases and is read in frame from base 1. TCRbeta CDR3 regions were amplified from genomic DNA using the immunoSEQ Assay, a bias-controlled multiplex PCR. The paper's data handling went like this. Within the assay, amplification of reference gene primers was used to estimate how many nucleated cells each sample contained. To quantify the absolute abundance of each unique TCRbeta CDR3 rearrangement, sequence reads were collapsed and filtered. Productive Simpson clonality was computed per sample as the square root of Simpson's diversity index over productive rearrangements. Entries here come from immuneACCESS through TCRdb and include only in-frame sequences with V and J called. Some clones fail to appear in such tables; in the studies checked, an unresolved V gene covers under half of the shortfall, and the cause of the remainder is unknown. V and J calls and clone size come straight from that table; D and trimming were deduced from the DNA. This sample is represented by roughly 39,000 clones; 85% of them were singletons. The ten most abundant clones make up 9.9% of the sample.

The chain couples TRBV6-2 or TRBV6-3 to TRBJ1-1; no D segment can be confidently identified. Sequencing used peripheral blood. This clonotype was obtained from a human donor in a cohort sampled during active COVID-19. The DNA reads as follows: TGTGCCAGCAGTGCCCACTGGAACACTGAAGCTTTCTTT. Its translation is CASSAHWNTEAFF.